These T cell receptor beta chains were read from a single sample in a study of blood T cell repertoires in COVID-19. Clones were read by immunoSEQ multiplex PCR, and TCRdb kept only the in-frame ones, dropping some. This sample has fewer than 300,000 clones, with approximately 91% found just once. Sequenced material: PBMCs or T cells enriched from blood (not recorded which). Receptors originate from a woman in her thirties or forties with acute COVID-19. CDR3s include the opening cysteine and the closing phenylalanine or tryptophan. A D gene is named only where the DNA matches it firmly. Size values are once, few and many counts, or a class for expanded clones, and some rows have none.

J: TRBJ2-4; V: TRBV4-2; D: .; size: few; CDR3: CASSQDGERNIQYF; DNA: TGTGCCAGCAGCCAAGATGGAGAACGGAACATTCAGTACTTC
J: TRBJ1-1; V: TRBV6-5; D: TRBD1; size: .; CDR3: CASSRKGQVEAFF; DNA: TGTGCCAGCAGCCGGAAAGGACAGGTAGAAGCTTTCTTT
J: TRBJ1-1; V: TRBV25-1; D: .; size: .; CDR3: CASSEAGGNTEAFF; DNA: TGTGCCAGCAGTGAGGCGGGCGGGAACACTGAAGCTTTCTTT
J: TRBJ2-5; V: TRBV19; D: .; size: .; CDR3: CASSLQGRLTEETQYF; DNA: TGTGCCAGTAGTTTACAGGGGAGGCTCACCGAGGAGACCCAGTACTTC
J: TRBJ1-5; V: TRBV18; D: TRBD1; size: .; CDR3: CASSYTGANQPQHF; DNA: TGTGCCAGCTCATATACAGGGGCCAATCAGCCCCAGCATTTT
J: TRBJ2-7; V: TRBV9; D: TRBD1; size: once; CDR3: CASSRGQGYEQYF; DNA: TGTGCCAGCAGCCGCGGACAGGGATACGAGCAGTACTTC
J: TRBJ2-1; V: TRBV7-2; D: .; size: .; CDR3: CASSLARDLVYNEQFF; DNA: TGTGCCAGCAGCTTAGCCCGGGACTTAGTCTACAATGAGCAGTTCTTC
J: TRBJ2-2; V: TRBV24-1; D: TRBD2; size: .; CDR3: CATSDFASGGPNTGELFF; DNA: TGTGCCACCAGTGATTTTGCTAGCGGGGGGCCGAACACCGGGGAGCTGTTTTTT
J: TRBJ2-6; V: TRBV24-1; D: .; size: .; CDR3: CATSGGDLSGANVLTF; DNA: TGTGCCACCAGTGGGGGGGACTTATCCGGGGCCAACGTCCTGACTTTC
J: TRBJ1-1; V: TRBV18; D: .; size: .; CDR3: CASSPREATQAFF; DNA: TGTGCCAGCTCACCTCGGGAGGCAACTCAAGCTTTCTTT
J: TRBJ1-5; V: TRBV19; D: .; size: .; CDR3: CASSIQSNQPQHF; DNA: TGTGCCAGTAGTATACAGAGCAATCAGCCCCAGCATTTT
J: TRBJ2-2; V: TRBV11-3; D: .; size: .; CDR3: CASSQRNTGELFF; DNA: TGTGCCAGCTCCCAGCGTAACACCGGGGAGCTGTTTTTT
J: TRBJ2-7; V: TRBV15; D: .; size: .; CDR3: CATSRDELVSEQYF; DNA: TGTGCCACCAGCAGAGATGAACTAGTAAGCGAGCAGTACTTC
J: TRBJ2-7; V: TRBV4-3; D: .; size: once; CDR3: CASSQDTSSYEQYF; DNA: TGCGCCAGCAGCCAAGACACCAGCTCCTACGAGCAGTACTTC
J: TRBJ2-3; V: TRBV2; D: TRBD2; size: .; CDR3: CATGEGPDTQYF; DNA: TGTGCCACCGGGGAGGGGCCAGATACGCAGTATTTT
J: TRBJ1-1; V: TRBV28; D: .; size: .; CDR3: CASSTGDYSIAEAFF; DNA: TGTGCCAGCAGTACGGGGGATTATAGTATCGCTGAAGCTTTCTTT
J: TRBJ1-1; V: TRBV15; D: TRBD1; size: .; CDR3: CATSRDRDRVNTEAFF; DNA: TGTGCCACCAGCAGAGATAGGGACAGGGTGAACACTGAAGCTTTCTTT
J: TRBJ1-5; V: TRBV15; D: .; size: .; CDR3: CATSPYPTGWDQPQHF; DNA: TGTGCCACCAGCCCTTATCCAACAGGGTGGGATCAGCCCCAGCATTTT
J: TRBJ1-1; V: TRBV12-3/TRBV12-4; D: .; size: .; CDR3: CASSLGGPTEAFF; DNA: TGTGCCAGCAGTTTGGGGGGGCCTACTGAAGCTTTCTTT
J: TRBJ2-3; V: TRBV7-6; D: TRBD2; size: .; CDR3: CASSILAGGLDTQYF; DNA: TGTGCCAGCAGCATCCTAGCGGGGGGGCTAGATACGCAGTATTTT
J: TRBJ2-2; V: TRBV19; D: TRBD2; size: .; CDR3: CASSIGLAGAGTGELFF; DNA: TGTGCCAGTAGTATTGGGCTAGCGGGGGCCGGGACCGGGGAGCTGTTTTTT
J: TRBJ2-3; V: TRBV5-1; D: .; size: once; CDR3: CASSLGSGGGTQYF; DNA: TGCGCCAGCAGCTTGGGTAGTGGGGGAGGTACGCAGTATTTT
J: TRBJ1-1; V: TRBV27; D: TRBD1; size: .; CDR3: CASSLNRGATEAFF; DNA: TGTGCCAGCAGTTTGAACAGGGGTGCCACTGAAGCTTTCTTT
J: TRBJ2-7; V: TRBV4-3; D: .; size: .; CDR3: CASSQEAEDYEQYF; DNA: TGCGCCAGCAGCCAAGAGGCTGAGGATTACGAGCAGTACTTC
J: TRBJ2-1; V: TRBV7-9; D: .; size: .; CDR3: CASSITPRTNEQFF; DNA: TGTGCCAGCAGCATAACACCCCGGACAAATGAGCAGTTCTTC
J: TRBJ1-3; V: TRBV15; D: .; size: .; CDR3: CATSRDAGRGGNTIYF; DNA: TGTGCCACCAGCAGAGATGCGGGCCGTGGAGGAAACACCATATATTTT
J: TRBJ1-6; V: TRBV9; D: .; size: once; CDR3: CASSVATEGTGSSLHF; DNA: TGTGCCAGCAGCGTAGCTACTGAGGGAACGGGTTCATCCCTCCACTTT
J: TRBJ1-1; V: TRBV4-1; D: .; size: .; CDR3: CASSQDRGTEAFF; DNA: TGCGCCAGCAGCCAAGATAGAGGGACTGAAGCTTTCTTT
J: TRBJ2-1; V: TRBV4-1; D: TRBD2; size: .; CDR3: CASSQVGAGGGNEQFF; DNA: TGCGCCAGCAGCCAAGTAGGGGCGGGGGGCGGCAATGAGCAGTTCTTC
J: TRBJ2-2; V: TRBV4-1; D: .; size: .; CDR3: CASSHEPLRGELFF; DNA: TGCGCCAGCAGCCACGAGCCCTTGCGAGGGGAGCTGTTTTTT
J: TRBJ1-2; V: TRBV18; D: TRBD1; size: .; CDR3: CASSPRAGGSNYGYTF; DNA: TGTGCCAGCTCACCACGGGCAGGGGGATCTAACTATGGCTACACCTTC
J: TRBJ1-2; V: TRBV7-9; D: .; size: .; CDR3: CASSLAFLRDNGHYGYTF; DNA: TGTGCCAGCAGCTTAGCCTTCCTCCGGGACAATGGCCACTATGGCTACACCTTC
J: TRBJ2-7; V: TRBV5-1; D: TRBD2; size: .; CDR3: CASSLAPSGGSSYEQYF; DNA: TGCGCCAGCAGCTTGGCCCCTAGCGGGGGGTCTTCCTACGAGCAGTACTTC
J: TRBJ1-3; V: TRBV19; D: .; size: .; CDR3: CASSLFGLNSGNTIYF; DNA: TGTGCCAGTTCCCTATTTGGGCTTAACTCTGGAAACACCATATATTTT
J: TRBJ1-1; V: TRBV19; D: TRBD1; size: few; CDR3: CASSIGIQGGTEAFF; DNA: TGTGCCAGTAGTATAGGGATACAGGGGGGCACTGAAGCTTTCTTT
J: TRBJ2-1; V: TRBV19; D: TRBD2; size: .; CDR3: CASSILAGDYNEQFF; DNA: TGTGCCAGTAGTATCCTAGCGGGGGACTACAATGAGCAGTTCTTC
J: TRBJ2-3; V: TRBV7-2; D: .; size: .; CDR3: CASRRAAADTQYF; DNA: TGTGCCAGCCGGAGGGCCGCGGCAGATACGCAGTATTTT
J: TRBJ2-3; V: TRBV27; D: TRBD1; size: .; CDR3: CASSLSRQGPKTDTQYF; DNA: TGTGCCAGCAGCCTAAGCAGACAGGGGCCAAAAACAGATACGCAGTATTTT
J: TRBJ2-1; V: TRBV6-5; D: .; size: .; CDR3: CASTTSSYNEQFF; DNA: TGTGCCAGCACCACTAGCTCCTACAATGAGCAGTTCTTC
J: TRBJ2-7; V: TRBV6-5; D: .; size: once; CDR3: CACSSVGKAGEQYF; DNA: TGTGCCTGTTCCAGTGTGGGAAAGGCGGGAGAGCAGTACTTC
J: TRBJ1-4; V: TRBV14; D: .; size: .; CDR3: CASSPTSGNEKLFF; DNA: TGTGCCAGCAGCCCAACTAGTGGGAATGAAAAACTGTTTTTT
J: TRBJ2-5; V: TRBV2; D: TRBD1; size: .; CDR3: CASSHKTDRGVRETQYF; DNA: TGTGCCAGCAGTCATAAAACGGACAGGGGAGTACGGGAGACCCAGTACTTC
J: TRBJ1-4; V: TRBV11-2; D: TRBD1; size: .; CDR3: CASSFGGTANEKLFF; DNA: TGTGCCAGCAGCTTCGGCGGGACAGCTAATGAAAAACTGTTTTTT
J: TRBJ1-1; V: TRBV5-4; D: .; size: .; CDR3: CASSPGGGAGIHTEAFF; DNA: TGTGCCAGCAGCCCCGGAGGGGGGGCAGGTATTCACACTGAAGCTTTCTTT
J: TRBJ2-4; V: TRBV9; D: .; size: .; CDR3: CASSDKSDFKNIQYF; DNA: TGTGCCAGCAGCGATAAATCGGACTTCAAAAACATTCAGTACTTC
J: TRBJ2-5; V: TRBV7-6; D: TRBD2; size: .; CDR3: CASSLIGGLAGAETQYF; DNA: TGTGCCAGCAGCTTAATCGGGGGACTAGCGGGAGCCGAGACCCAGTACTTC
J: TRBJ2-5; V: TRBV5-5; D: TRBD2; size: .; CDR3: CASSHTPMTSGAPAQYF; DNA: TGTGCCAGCAGCCACACACCTATGACTAGCGGGGCCCCGGCCCAGTACTTC
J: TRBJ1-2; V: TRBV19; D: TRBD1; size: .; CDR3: CASMPGQGAIGYTF; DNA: TGTGCCAGTATGCCGGGACAGGGGGCGATTGGCTACACCTTC
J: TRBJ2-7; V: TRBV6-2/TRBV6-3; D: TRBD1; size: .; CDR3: CASSSSGTGYYEQYF; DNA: TGTGCCAGCAGTAGCTCCGGGACAGGCTACTACGAGCAGTACTTC
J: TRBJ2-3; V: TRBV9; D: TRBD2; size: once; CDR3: CASSPGLDNTDTQYF; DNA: TGTGCCAGCAGCCCTGGACTAGACAACACAGATACGCAGTATTTT
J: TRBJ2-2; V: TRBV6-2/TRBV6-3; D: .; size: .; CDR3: CASSYGAPNTGELFF; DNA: TGTGCCAGCAGTTACGGGGCTCCGAACACCGGGGAGCTGTTTTTT
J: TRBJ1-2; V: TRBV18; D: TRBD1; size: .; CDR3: CASSATKGTGKEGYTF; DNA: TGTGCCAGCTCAGCTACCAAAGGGACAGGGAAAGAAGGCTACACCTTC
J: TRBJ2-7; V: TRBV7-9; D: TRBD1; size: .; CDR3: CASSYRDRGYEQYF; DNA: TGTGCCAGCAGTTACAGGGACAGGGGCTACGAGCAGTACTTC
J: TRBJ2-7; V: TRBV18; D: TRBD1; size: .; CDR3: CASSRGQGAAYEQYF; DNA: TGTGCCAGCTCACGCGGACAGGGGGCAGCCTACGAGCAGTACTTC
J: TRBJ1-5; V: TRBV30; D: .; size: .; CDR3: CAWSVAQGRRQPQHF; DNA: TGTGCCTGGAGTGTAGCCCAGGGAAGGCGACAGCCCCAGCATTTT
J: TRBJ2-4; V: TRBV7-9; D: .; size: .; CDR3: CAISQGSEAKNIQYF; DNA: TGTGCCATCTCACAGGGATCGGAAGCCAAAAACATTCAGTACTTC
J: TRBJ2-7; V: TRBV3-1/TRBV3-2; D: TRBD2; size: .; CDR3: CASSQGVAGGRYEQYF; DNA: TGTGCCAGCAGCCAAGGGGTAGCGGGGGGGCGTTACGAGCAGTACTTC
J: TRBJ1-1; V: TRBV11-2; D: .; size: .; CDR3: CASSLGRNTEAFF; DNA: TGTGCCAGCAGCTTAGGCAGGAACACTGAAGCTTTCTTT
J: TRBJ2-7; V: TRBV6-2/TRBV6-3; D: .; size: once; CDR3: CASSPLLANSYEQYF; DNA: TGTGCCAGCAGTCCACTTCTCGCGAACTCCTACGAGCAGTACTTC